This T cell receptor (beta chain) was captured in a study of T-cell reconstitution after alpha-beta-depleted transplantation in children. General study results and limits: From newly produced T cells came most of the T-cell counts and diversity one year after transplant.

Germline assignment: CDR1 LGHNA and CDR2 YNFKEQ. Trimming pared 0 bases from V and 3 bases from J, leaving 9 bases between. The CDR3 spans 14 residues. This clonotype was counted between two and nine times. The antigen remains unidentified. The authors prepared the TCRbeta library with unique molecular identifiers. Via MiXCR, TCRdb re-called the PCR reads, giving one row per CDR3 protein. The data hold about 300,000 distinct CDR3 sequences, with around 10% observed a single time. V usage is TRBV4-2 and J usage is TRBJ2-7, with D unresolved. The TCR comes from a boy under two years old with acute myeloid leukemia, due to receive a stem cell transplant. The sample was PBMCs, taken before TCRalphabeta/CD19-depleted stem cell transplant. CDR3 sequence (DNA): TGTGCCAGCAGCCAAGATTGGGTCGTCTACGAGCAGTACTTC. Protein: CASSQDWVVYEQYF.